Presented here are 23 T cell receptor beta chains from one specimen sequenced in a study of blood T cell repertoires in COVID-19 (dated by TCRdb to the early 2020s). Libraries were constructed by the immunoSEQ multiplex PCR assay. The clones in this table, taken by TCRdb from immuneACCESS, are in-frame only. Not every clone is retained; where verified, under half of the shortfall comes from an unresolved V gene, and the cause of the rest is unknown. The sample has around 91,000 clones on record, approximately 85% of them singletons. Over 10% of the sample goes to the ten largest clones. Input material: peripheral blood. These receptors were obtained from a human donor in a cohort sampled during active COVID-19.

The rearrangement joins TRBV6-5 to TRBJ2-7; a weak D match, TRBD2 (6 bases). The CDR3 has 12 residues. The V end lost 8 bases, the J end lost 5 bases, and 13 bases lay between the germline ends. Germline CDR1 and CDR2: MNHEY and SVGAGI. The CDR3 DNA is TGTGCCAGCCGGGGGATTGAGCACGAGCAGTACTTC. Translated: CASRGIEHEQYF.

This clone has more than one count but fewer than ten. This chain joins TRBV10-1 and TRBJ2-3; 10 bases match TRBD1. Germline assignment: CDR1 WNHNN and CDR2 SYGVQD (reference sequence). The V and J ends lost 4 bases and 0 bases, in that order; junction bases with no gene match: 16. CDR3 length: 20 amino acids. The CDR3 DNA reads as TGCGCCAGCAGTGCCACTCGGGACAGGGGTATCCGCTGGAGCACAGATACGCAGTATTTT. This translates into CASSATRDRGIRWSTDTQYF.

This clone showed up just a few times. This chain uses TRBV3-1 (or the pseudogene TRBV3-2) with TRBJ1-1, with a possible D match to TRBD1 (6 bases). Germline CDR1 and CDR2: LGHDT and YNNKEL (reference sequence). The V gene lost 5 bases and the J gene lost 4 bases, with 11 bases spanning the gap. The CDR3 is 13 residues long. The CDR3 protein is CASSTNRVTEAFF. CDR3 nucleotides: TGTGCCAGCAGCACTAACAGGGTCACTGAAGCTTTCTTT.

V usage is TRBV5-4 and J usage is TRBJ1-2; tentatively, D is TRBD1 (6 bases). Deletions cut 4 bases from V and 8 bases from J, with 21 bases between. The CDR3 length is 15 residues. CDR1 is SGHNT and CDR2 is YYREEE in the germline V gene (reference sequence). This CDR3 reads CASSRPGQPDTGYTF. CDR3 nucleotides: TGTGCCAGCAGCCGACCCGGACAGCCCGATACAGGCTACACCTTC.

The chain employs TRBV30 and TRBJ2-2, with 8 bases that match TRBD2. After removal of 2 bases from V and 3 bases from J, the junction contained 5 bases not matched to a gene. Germline V CDR1 and CDR2: GTSNPN, SVGIG (reference sequence). The CDR3 extends over 15 amino acids. The DNA for the CDR3 is TGTGCCTGGAGTAGGACTAGCTTAGACACCGGGGAGCTGTTTTTT. Its protein product is CAWSRTSLDTGELFF.

The chain joins TRBV30 to TRBJ2-1; 9 nucleotides agree with TRBD2. Unmatched junction bases numbered 17, after V lost 2 bases and J lost 9 bases. The germline V gene has CDR1 GTSNPN and CDR2 SVGIG (reference sequence). CDR3 length equals 17 residues. The CDR3 sequence is CAWSPLGGRGKRGEQFF. The DNA for the CDR3 is TGTGCCTGGAGTCCCTTGGGCGGGAGGGGTAAAAGGGGTGAGCAGTTCTTC.

In its sample, this clone was seen a few times. The chain is built from TRBV7-9 and TRBJ2-7, with D perhaps matching TRBD2 (6 bases). The CDR3 sequence is 15 residues long. Germline-derived CDR1 and CDR2 are SEHNR and FQNEAQ (reference sequence). V was shortened by 5 bases and J by 3 bases, with 17 bases between the two germline ends. The CDR3 DNA reads as TGTGCCAGCAGCGGAGGGCCGGGACGGATCTACGAGCAGTACTTC. Encoded protein: CASSGGPGRIYEQYF.

V and J are TRBV7-2 and TRBJ2-7; perhaps TRBD2 as D (7 bases). The CDR3 has 14 residues. Per germline, CDR1 SGHTA and CDR2 FQGNSA. V gave up 5 bases and J gave up 3 bases, with 14 bases separating them. The CDR3 spells CASSIGGLNYEQYF. The DNA of the CDR3 is TGTGCCAGCAGCATAGGGGGACTAAACTACGAGCAGTACTTC.

The chain recombines TRBV6-5 with TRBJ2-3, with D maybe TRBD2 (5 bases). This CDR3 is 16 amino acids long. CDR1 MNHEY and CDR2 SVGAGI come from the germline V gene. The V gene lost 0 bases and the J gene lost 0 bases, with 10 bases spanning the gap. CDR3 nucleotides: TGTGCCAGCAGTTACTCGTCTAGCTCTAGCACAGATACGCAGTATTTT. It codes for CASSYSSSSSTDTQYF.

The chain uses TRBV12-3 or TRBV12-4 and TRBJ1-2; D is uncertain. Trimming took off 6 bases at V and 7 bases at J, with 12 bases between the two ends. This CDR3 is built from 12 residues. This CDR3 is CASSPRVGGYTF. In nucleotides, the CDR3 is TGTGCCAGCAGCCCCCGGGTGGGTGGCTACACCTTC.

The genes are TRBV4-1 and TRBJ1-5; the D gene is possibly TRBD1 (6 bases). The CDR3 sequence is 17 residues long. CDR1 MGHRA and CDR2 YSYEKL come from the germline V gene. V lost 2 bases and J 3 bases, leaving 17 bases between the germline ends. Written as DNA, the CDR3 is TGCGCCAGCAGCCAATCCACTCGGACAGTTACCAATCAGCCCCAGCATTTT. Translation: CASSQSTRTVTNQPQHF.

Points on this clone: The same CDR3 is also encoded by other DNA sequences in this sample. This chain links TRBV18 with TRBJ2-5; D gene unclear. Per the germline V gene, CDR1 is KGHSH and CDR2 is LQKENI. This CDR3 comprises 14 residues. V was pared by 3 bases and J by 5 bases, with 13 bases between. In DNA form, the CDR3 reads TGTGCCAGCTCACCCCCAGGCGCCAGGGAGACCCAGTACTTC. Translated, it gives CASSPPGARETQYF.

This chain connects TRBV19 to TRBJ2-4; TRBD2 matches at 16 bases. Germline V gives CDR1 LNHDA, CDR2 SQIVND (reference sequence). V lost 3 bases to trimming and J lost 14 bases; unmatched junction nucleotides: 7. The CDR3 is made up of 15 amino acids. In DNA form, the CDR3 reads TGTGCCAGTAGTATGTTAGGGACTAGCGGGGGGGCAGAGTACTTC. This codes for CASSMLGTSGGAEYF.

This clone was recorded a few times. The chain has TRBV4-3 and TRBJ1-6; TRBD1 agrees at 8 bases. Germline V gene data show CDR1 as LGHNA and CDR2 as YSLEER. V was pared by 5 bases and J by 9 bases, with 6 bases of the junction left unmatched. The CDR3 spans 14 residues. DNA of the CDR3: TGCGCCAGCAGCTCGGGACAGGTCGCTTCACCCCTCCACTTT. Translation: CASSSGQVASPLHF.

The chain recombines TRBV19 with TRBJ2-2; possibly TRBD1 for D (6 bases). Trimming pared 4 bases from V and 0 bases from J, leaving 9 bases between. Germline lookup yields CDR1 LNHDA and CDR2 SQIVND (reference sequence). The CDR3 covers 15 residues. In nucleotides, the CDR3 is TGTGCCAGTAGTACCGGACAGACGAACACCGGGGAGCTGTTTTTT. Its translation is CASSTGQTNTGELFF.

The J gene is TRBJ1-1, the V gene TRBV5-1; 7 bases are a match to TRBD1. The CDR3 spans 15 residues. J gave up 0 bases and V 3 bases, and 5 bases lay outside the gene matches. Germline V lookup: CDR1 SGHRS, CDR2 YFSETQ. The CDR3 here is CASSWGTDMNTEAFF. Written as DNA, the CDR3 is TGCGCCAGCAGCTGGGGGACAGATATGAACACTGAAGCTTTCTTT.

This chain uses TRBV11-2 with TRBJ1-2; a weak D match, TRBD1 (6 bases). Germline V gene data show CDR1 as SGHAT and CDR2 as FQNNGV. The CDR3 covers 13 residues. V was cut by 5 bases and J by 6 bases, with 13 bases left in between. The CDR3 spells CASSPSQGNGYTF. CDR3 DNA sequence: TGTGCCAGCAGCCCCAGCCAGGGGAATGGCTACACCTTC.

This clone has a single count. The chain recombines TRBV7-3 with TRBJ2-3; 7 nucleotides align to TRBD1. Germline V CDR1 and CDR2: SGHTA, FQGTGA. There are 15 residues in the CDR3. The junction had 7 bases not matched to a gene; V was cut back by 7 bases and J by 0 bases. The CDR3 nucleotides read TGTGCCAGCACCCGACAGGGATCAAGCACAGATACGCAGTATTTT. Its translation: CASTRQGSSTDTQYF.

CDR3 region: CASSSQGARTDTQYF. CDR3 sequence (DNA): TGCGCCAGCAGCTCACAGGGGGCGCGCACAGATACGCAGTATTTT. The chain uses TRBV5-1 and TRBJ2-3, with 9 nucleotides matching TRBD1. In germline, CDR1 is SGHRS, CDR2 YFSETQ. The CDR3 loop spans 15 amino acids. The V segment lost 3 bases and the J segment 1 base; nucleotides outside the gene matches: 3.

This clone appeared once. The chain employs TRBV9 and TRBJ2-2, with D possibly TRBD2 on 6 matching bases. Germline V lookup: CDR1 SGDLS, CDR2 YYNGEE. Trimming shortened V by 4 bases and J by 0 bases, and 22 bases separated the two germline ends. The CDR3 is 19 amino acids. The CDR3 sequence: CASSLGGISGRPNTGELFF. The DNA for the CDR3 is TGTGCCAGCAGCTTAGGCGGAATTAGCGGTCGACCGAACACCGGGGAGCTGTTTTTT.

This clone occurred once. The chain links TRBV9 to TRBJ1-2; TRBD1 is a possible D gene (5 bases). Trimming shortened V by 2 bases and J by 4 bases, and 12 bases separated the two germline ends. CDR1 is SGDLS and CDR2 is YYNGEE in the germline V gene. This CDR3 comprises 14 residues. DNA for the CDR3: TGTGCCAGCAGCGTTTGGGGCCCCACCTATGGCTACACCTTC. Translation: CASSVWGPTYGYTF.

In nucleotides, the CDR3 is TGTGCCAGCAGCCCCTATGAGGGGGCGAGAGAGACCCAGTACTTC. Its translation: CASSPYEGARETQYF. The chain is built from TRBV6-6 and TRBJ2-5, with 7 positions matching TRBD1. V trimming: 6 bases; J trimming: 4 bases; junction bases outside the gene matches: 11. Germline V gives CDR1 MNHNY, CDR2 SVGAGI (reference sequence). This CDR3 has 15 amino acids.

This chain uses TRBV7-2 with TRBJ1-5; D not certain. V was clipped by 0 bases and J by 5 bases, with 5 bases between them. The CDR3 runs 13 residues. CDR1 is SGHTA and CDR2 is FQGNSA in the germline V gene. The CDR3 nucleotides are TGTGCCAGCAGCTTAGCGCGGGATCAGCCCCAGCATTTT. This translates into CASSLARDQPQHF.